This T cell receptor (beta chain) was documented in a study of Ad26.COV2.S vaccination and SARS-CoV-2 variants. Trimming removed 7 bases from V and 2 bases from J, with 12 bases in between. Germline lookup yields CDR1 SNHLY and CDR2 FYNNEI. The length of the CDR3 is 14 residues. TCRdb's copy holds only in-frame clones and misses some; the assay was immunoSEQ multiplex PCR. Of 350,000 to 450,000 clones in the sample, around 92% were seen once. Study conclusions and caveats: It was found that vaccine and placebo recipients had similar non-spike TCR breadth.

Comment on this clone: The antigen is unknown.

J is TRBJ1-3 and V is TRBV2; D is unresolved. The receptor was derived from a human donor who had recovered from COVID-19. The source was peripheral blood, collected after recovery from COVID-19. The CDR3 reads CASKAKQAGNTIYF. CDR3 DNA sequence: TGTGCCAGCAAGGCCAAGCAAGCTGGAAACACCATATATTTT.